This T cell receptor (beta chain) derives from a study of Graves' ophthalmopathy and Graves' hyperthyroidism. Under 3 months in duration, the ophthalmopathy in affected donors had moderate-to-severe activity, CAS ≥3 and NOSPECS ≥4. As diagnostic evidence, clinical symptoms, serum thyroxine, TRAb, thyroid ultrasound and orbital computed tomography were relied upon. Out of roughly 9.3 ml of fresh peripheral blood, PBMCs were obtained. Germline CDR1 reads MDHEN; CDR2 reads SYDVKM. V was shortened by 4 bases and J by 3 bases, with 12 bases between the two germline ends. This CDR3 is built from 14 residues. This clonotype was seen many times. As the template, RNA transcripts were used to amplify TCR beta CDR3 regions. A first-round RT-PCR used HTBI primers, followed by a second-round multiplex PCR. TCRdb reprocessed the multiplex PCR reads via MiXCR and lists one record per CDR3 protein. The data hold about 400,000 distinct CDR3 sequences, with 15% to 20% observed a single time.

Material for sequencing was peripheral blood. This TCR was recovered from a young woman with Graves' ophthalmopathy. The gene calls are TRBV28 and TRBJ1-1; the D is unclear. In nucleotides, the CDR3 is TGTGCCAGCAGTTCCCCGGCCCAAGACACTGAAGCTTTCTTT. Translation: CASSSPAQDTEAFF.